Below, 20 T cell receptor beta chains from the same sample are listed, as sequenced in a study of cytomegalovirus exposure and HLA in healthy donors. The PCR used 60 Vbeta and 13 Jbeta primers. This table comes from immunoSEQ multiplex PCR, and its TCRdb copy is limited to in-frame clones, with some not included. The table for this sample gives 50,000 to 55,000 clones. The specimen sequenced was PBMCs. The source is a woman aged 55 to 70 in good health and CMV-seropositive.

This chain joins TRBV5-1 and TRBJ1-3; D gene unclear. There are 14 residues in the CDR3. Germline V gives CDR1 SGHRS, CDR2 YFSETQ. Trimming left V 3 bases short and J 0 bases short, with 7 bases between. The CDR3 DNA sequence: TGCGCCAGCAGCTCGGAGGGCTCTGGAAACACCATATATTTT. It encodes CASSSEGSGNTIYF.

The CDR3 loop is CSVEDPGDAFF. The CDR3, as DNA: TGCAGCGTTGAAGATCCGGGGGACGCTTTCTTT. The chain joins TRBV29-1 to TRBJ1-1, with D perhaps matching TRBD1 (5 bases). The CDR3 sequence is 11 residues long. The V end was cut by 0 bases, the J end by 11 bases, with 10 bases between. Germline-derived CDR1 and CDR2 are SQVTM and ANQGSEA.

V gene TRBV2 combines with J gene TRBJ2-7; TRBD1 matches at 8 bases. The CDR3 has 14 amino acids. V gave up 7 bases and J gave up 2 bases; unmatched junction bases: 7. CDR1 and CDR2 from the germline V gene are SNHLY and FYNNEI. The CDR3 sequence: CASNLRTGTYEQYF. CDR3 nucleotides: TGTGCCAGCAACCTACGGACAGGGACCTACGAGCAGTACTTC.

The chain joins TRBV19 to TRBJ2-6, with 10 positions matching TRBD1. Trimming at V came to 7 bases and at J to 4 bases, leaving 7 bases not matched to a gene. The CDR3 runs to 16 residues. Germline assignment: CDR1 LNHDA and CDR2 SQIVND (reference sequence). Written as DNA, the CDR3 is TGTGCCAGTACCACGGACAGGGGGATAGGGGCCAACGTCCTGACTTTC. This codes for CASTTDRGIGANVLTF.

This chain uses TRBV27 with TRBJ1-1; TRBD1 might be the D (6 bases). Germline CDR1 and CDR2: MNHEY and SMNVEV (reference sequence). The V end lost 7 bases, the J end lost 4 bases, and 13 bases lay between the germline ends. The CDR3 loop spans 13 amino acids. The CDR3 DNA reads TGTGCCAGCACCCACCTACAGGGCACTGAAGCTTTCTTT. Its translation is CASTHLQGTEAFF.

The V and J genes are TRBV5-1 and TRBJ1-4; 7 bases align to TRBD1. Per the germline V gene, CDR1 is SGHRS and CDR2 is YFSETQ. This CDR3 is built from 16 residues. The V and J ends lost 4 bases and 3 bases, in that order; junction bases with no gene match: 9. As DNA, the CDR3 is TGCGCCAGCAGCGCGGAGGGGGCTCGGGCTAATGAAAAACTGTTTTTT. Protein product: CASSAEGARANEKLFF.

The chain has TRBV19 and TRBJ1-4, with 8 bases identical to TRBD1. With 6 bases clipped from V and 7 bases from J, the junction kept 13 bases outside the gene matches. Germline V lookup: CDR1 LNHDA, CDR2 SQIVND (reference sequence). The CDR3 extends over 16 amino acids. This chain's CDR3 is CASRPLGETGAEKLFF. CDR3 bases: TGTGCCAGTAGGCCCCTTGGGGAGACAGGGGCTGAAAAACTGTTTTTT.

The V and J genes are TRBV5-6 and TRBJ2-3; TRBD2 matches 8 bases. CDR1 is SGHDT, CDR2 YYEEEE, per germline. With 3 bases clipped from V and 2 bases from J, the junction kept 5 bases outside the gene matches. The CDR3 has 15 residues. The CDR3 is CASSSRGGVTDTQYF. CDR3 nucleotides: TGTGCCAGCAGCTCACGGGGGGGCGTCACAGATACGCAGTATTTT.

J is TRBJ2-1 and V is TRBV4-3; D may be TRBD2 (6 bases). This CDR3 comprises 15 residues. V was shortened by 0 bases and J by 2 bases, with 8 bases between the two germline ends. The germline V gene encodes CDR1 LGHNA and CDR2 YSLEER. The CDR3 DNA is TGCGCCAGCAGCCAAGAAGGCGGGGCCTACAATGAGCAGTTCTTC. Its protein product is CASSQEGGAYNEQFF.

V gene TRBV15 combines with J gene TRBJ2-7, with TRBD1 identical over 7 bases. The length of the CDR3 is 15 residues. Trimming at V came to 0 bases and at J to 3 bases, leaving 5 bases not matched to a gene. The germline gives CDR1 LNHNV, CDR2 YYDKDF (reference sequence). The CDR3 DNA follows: TGTGCCACCAGCAGAGATCCAGGGGGTGGCTACGAGCAGTACTTC. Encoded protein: CATSRDPGGGYEQYF.

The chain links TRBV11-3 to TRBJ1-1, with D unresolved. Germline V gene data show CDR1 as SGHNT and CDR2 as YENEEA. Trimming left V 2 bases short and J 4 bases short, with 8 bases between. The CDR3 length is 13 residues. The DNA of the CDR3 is TGTGCCAGCAGCTTACTGTCGAGCACTGAAGCTTTCTTT. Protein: CASSLLSSTEAFF.

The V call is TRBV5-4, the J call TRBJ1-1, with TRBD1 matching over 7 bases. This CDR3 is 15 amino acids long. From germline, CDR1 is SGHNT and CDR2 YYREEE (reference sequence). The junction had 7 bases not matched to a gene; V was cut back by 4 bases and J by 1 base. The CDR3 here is CASSPRQGWNTEAFF. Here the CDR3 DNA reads TGTGCCAGCAGCCCTAGACAGGGATGGAACACTGAAGCTTTCTTT. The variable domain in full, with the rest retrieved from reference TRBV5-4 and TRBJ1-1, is ETGVTQSPTHLIKTRGQQVTLRCSSQSGHNTVSWYQQALGQGPQFIFQYYREEENGRGNFPPRFSGLQFPNYSSELNVNALELDDSALYLCASSPRQGWNTEAFFGQGTRLTVV.

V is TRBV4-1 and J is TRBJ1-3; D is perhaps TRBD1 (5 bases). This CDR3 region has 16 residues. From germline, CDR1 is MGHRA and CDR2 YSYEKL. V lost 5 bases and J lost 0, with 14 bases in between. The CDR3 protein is CASSGATSVSGNTIYF. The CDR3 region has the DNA TGCGCCAGCAGCGGGGCAACATCCGTCTCTGGAAACACCATATATTTT.

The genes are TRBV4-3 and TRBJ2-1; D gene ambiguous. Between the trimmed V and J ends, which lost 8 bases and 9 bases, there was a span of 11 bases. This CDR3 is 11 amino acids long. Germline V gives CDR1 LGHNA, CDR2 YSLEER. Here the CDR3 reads CASPLIREQFF. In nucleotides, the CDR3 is TGCGCCAGCCCCCTAATCCGTGAGCAGTTCTTC.

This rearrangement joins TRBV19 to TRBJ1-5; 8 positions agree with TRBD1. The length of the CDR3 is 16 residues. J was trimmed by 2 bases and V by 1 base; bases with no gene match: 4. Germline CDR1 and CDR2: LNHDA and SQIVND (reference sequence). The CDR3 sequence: CASSIALGQGNQPQHF. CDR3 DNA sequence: TGTGCCAGTAGTATAGCCCTGGGACAGGGCAATCAGCCCCAGCATTTT.

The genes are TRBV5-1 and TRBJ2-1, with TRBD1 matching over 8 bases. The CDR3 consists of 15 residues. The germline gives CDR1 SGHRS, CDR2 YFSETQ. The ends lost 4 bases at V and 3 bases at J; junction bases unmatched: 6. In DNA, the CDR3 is TGCGCCAGCAGCCAGACAGGGGATTACTACAATGAGCAGTTCTTC. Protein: CASSQTGDYYNEQFF.

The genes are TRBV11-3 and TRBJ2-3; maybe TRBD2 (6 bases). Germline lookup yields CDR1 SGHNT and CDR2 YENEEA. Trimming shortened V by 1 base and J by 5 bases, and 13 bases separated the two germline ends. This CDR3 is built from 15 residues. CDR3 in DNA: TGTGCCAGCAGCTTAGGGCGCGGGGTTAAAGATACGCAGTATTTT. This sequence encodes CASSLGRGVKDTQYF.

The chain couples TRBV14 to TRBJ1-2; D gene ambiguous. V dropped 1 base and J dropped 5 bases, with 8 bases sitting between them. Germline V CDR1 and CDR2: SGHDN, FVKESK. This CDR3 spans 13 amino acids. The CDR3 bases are TGTGCCAGCAGCCAAGTGGCAGGTTATGGCTACACCTTC. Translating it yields CASSQVAGYGYTF.

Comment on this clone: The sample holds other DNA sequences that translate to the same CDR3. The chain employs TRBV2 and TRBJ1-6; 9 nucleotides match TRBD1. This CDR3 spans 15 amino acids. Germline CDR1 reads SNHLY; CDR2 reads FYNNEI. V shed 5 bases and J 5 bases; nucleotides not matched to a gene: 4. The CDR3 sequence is CASSRTGANNSPLHF. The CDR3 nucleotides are TGTGCCAGCAGTCGGACAGGGGCGAATAATTCACCCCTCCACTTT.

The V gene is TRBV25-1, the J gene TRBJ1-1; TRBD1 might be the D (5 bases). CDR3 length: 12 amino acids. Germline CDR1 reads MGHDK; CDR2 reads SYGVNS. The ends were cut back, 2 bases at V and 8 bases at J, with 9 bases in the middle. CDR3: CASSESNREAFF. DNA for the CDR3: TGTGCCAGCAGTGAAAGCAACAGGGAAGCTTTCTTT.